This T cell receptor beta chain was sequenced during a study of blood T cells in healthy people across ages. Study-level findings and limits: Significant beta diversity loss was already apparent by age approximately 40, declining roughly linearly.

Details on this clonotype: Its antigen remains unidentified.

A minimum of 6 micrograms of total RNA was extracted per sample. Primers used in a second PCR of about 6 to 11 cycles were a sample-barcoded 5' primer and a J-beta primer mix. TCRdb independently ran MiXCR on the 5' RACE reads; one entry per CDR3 protein. Of 780,000 or so distinct CDR3 sequences listed, around half are singletons. CDR3 size: 15 residues. Germline lookup yields CDR1 SGHNT and CDR2 YENEEA. The sample consisted of blood. The gene calls are TRBV11-3 and TRBJ2-1; 11 bases are a match to TRBD1. The J call is doubtful: the DNA matches TRBJ2-7 better. This clonotype was obtained from a man older than 75 in good health. CDR3 loop: CASSAGQGDLGEQYF. The CDR3 DNA is TGTGCCAGCAGCGCGGGACAGGGGGACCTTGGGGAGCAGTACTTC.